This T cell receptor (beta chain) emerged from a study of CD8+CD57+ T cells in acquired aplastic anemia. The TCR beta profiling, which covered VDJ combination and CDR3 sequence, was carried out using genomic DNA as the template. TCRdb passed the reads through MiXCR, listing each CDR3 protein once. Of over 150,000 distinct CDR3 sequences in the sample, roughly 49% were seen once. This clonotype was detected a few times. Its antigen remains unknown. CD8+CD57+ cell expansion had been shown by flow cytometry in patients chosen for sequencing. Patients, without exception, had severe acquired aplastic anemia. The study, taken as a whole, reports: It was found that some 31 CD8+ CDR3 sequences were shared between patients and controls.

The CDR3 length is 13 residues. V lost 5 bases and J lost 3, with 10 bases in between. Per germline, CDR1 LNHDA and CDR2 SQIVND (reference sequence). The V gene is TRBV19, the J gene TRBJ1-1; possibly TRBD1 for D (6 bases). Sample: sorted CD4+, CD8+, or CD8+CD57+ T cells (not recorded which) from PBMCs. This TCR came from a human donor with aplastic anemia. CDR3 sequence: CASSPTGYTEAFF. In DNA form, the CDR3 reads TGTGCCAGTAGTCCAACAGGGTACACTGAAGCTTTCTTT.